This TCR beta chain was identified during a study of blood T cell repertoires in COVID-19 (dated by TCRdb to 2018 to 2020). The study in broad terms: Samples covering the acute and convalescent phases of COVID-19 were provided by collaborators in the United States, Italy and Spain. The material from the prospective study consisted of cDNA or gDNA derived from T cells, B-cell-depleted T cells, or PBMCs. Deeply sampled blood TCRbeta repertoires from subjects exposed to, actively infected with, or recovered from COVID-19 were included in the dataset. The repertoires were made available in a free public database intended to serve as a resource for research on the immune response to SARS-CoV-2. Samples were obtained from the ongoing ImmuneRACE study (first 160 participants) and from roughly 1,300 subjects provided by 6 global collaborators. The sample metadata nearly always contained a de-identified subject ID, COVID-19 status, age in years and sex. HLA class I and class II types, where available, came from metadata supplied by the sample provider rather than from assay-based typing.

Each collaborating institution followed its own protocols to collect whole blood in K2EDTA tubes. Collaborator samples were shipped for TCRbeta analysis as frozen whole blood, isolated PBMCs, or DNA extracted from either sample type. Including the terminal cysteine and phenylalanine, the CDR3 comprises 16 residues. Left in the record is the CDR3 DNA by itself, 48 bases read in frame from the first base. The germline V gene yields KGHDR for CDR1 and SFDVKD for CDR2. Trimming at the junction amounts to 2 bases on V and 9 bases on J, and the germline ends lie 19 bases apart. Broader findings and caveats from the paper: Clinical and demographic metadata were provided uncurated, with the amount varying by source and participant.

TCRbeta CDR3 regions were amplified from genomic DNA using the immunoSEQ Assay, a bias-controlled multiplex PCR. As for the original processing: Nucleated cell counts per sample were estimated from amplification of reference gene primers within the assay. To quantify the absolute abundance of each unique TCRbeta CDR3 rearrangement, sequence reads were collapsed and filtered. For each sample, productive Simpson clonality was calculated as the square root of Simpson's diversity index across productive rearrangements. Not all clones reach the TCRdb copy of this immuneACCESS table, which keeps in-frame sequences only. Checked studies attribute under half of the gap to unresolved V genes and leave the rest unexplained. V and J calls and clone size are as listed in that table; D and trimming were resolved from the DNA. The sample records about 67,000 clones, roughly nine tenths of which are singletons. Around 4.4% of the sample is in the top ten clones.

About this clone itself: Its antigen target is currently unknown. The record has no base qualities; no much larger clone is one base away.

This TCR derives from a man in his forties or fifties with active COVID-19. The V and J segments used are TRBV24-1 and TRBJ2-1; TRBD1 might be the D gene, on 7 matching bases. The source material was peripheral blood. The nucleotide sequence is TGTGCCACCAGTGATTGGAGGGGGCTGGGTAAAAGTGAGCAGTTCTTC. This translates into CATSDWRGLGKSEQFF.